This T cell receptor beta chain was sequenced for a study of CD4 T cells in relation to SARS-CoV-2 and coronaviruses. Across the study: Negative control cultures got HIV-1 Nef peptides or no peptide. Study-level findings and limits: The cross-reactivity analysis covered only spike protein, not other viral proteins.

The unexposed donors gave CD4+ T cells in about 2010-2018, prior to COVID-19. Isolation of CD4+ T cells took place after roughly nine days in culture. PBMCs were plated at 1.5 million to 2.5 million per well in IL-2-containing medium. TCRdb's copy holds only in-frame clones and misses some; the assay was immunoSEQ multiplex PCR. The sample carries 27,000 or so clones, around 75% recorded once. Concerning this clone: As yet, its antigen is unknown.

The germline V gene encodes CDR1 MNHEY and CDR2 SVGEGT. Trimming removed 4 bases at V and 4 bases at J, with 12 bases between. The CDR3 is 14 residues long. This chain links TRBV6-2 or TRBV6-3 with TRBJ2-3, with D perhaps TRBD2 (5 bases). The TCR was taken from a human donor in good health. Sequences were obtained from CD4+ T cells from PBMCs, cultured in vitro. The CDR3 protein is CASSWGAVADTQYF. The CDR3 nucleotides read TGTGCCAGCAGTTGGGGAGCCGTCGCAGATACGCAGTATTTT.